This paragraph reports one T cell receptor (beta chain). No antigen is known for it. CD8+ and CD4+ T cells from blood underwent TCR beta sequencing, which was carried out in a high-throughput format. TEMRA cells were FACS-enriched, while CD8+ and CD4+ T cells were negatively isolated. This entry comes from a study of CD8 T cells in Susac syndrome. CDR3 size: 14 residues. Germline V gene sequence: CDR1 MNHEY, CDR2 SMNVEV (reference sequence). Trimming removed 1 base at V and 4 bases at J, with 10 bases between. When the RNA was reverse transcribed, random hexamers were used with an input of about 0.45 to 1 ug. The authors amplified TCR beta CDR3 across 54 Vbeta and 13 Jbeta using immunoSEQ multiplex PCR. Using its own MiXCR run on the immunoSEQ multiplex PCR reads, TCRdb lists one record per CDR3 protein. The table has around 120,000 distinct CDR3 sequences, about 94% seen once. Study-wide results and limits: The study recognized that its TCR sequencing and HLA analysis covered a relatively small number of individuals.

The specimen was CD4+ T cells from PBMCs. This receptor was identified in a human donor with multiple sclerosis. The chain couples TRBV27 to TRBJ1-2; a weak D match, TRBD1 (6 bases). Here the CDR3 reads CASSLWGGPYGYTF. CDR3 sequence (DNA): TGTGCCAGCAGTTTATGGGGGGGGCCCTATGGCTACACCTTC.